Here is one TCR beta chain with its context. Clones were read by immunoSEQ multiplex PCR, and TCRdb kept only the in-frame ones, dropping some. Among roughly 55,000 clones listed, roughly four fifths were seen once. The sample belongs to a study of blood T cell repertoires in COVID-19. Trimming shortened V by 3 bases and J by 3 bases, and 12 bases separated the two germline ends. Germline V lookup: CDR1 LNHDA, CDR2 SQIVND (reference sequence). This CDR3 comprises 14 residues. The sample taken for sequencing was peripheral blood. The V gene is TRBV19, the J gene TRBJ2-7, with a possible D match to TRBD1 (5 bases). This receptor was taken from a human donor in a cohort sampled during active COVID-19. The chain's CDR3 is CASSITQGSYEQYF. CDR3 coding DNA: TGTGCCAGTAGTATCACGCAGGGCAGCTACGAGCAGTACTTC. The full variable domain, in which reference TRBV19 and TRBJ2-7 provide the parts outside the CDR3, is DGGITQSPKYLFRKEGQNVTLSCEQNLNHDAMYWYRQDPGQGLRLIYYSQIVNDFQKGDIAEGYSVSREKKESFPLTVTSAQKNPTAFYLCASSITQGSYEQYFGPGTRLTVT.